This T cell receptor (beta chain) was identified in a study of patients and donors after allogeneic stem cell transplantation. Germline CDR1 reads MNHEY; CDR2 reads SMNVEV (reference sequence). The CDR3 sequence is 13 residues long. The V end was cut by 6 bases, the J end by 12 bases, with 19 bases between. TCRdb reprocessed the RT-PCR reads with MiXCR, giving one entry per CDR3 protein. The data contain approximately 98,000 distinct CDR3 sequences, about a third of them singletons. The chain carries TRBV27 and TRBJ2-3; D gene ambiguous. This TCR was recovered from a human donor who was either an allogeneic HSCT recipient or a stem cell or donor lymphocyte infusion donor (not recorded which). It is not recorded whose cells these are; they may come from a transplant donor. Sequenced input: blood, either unsorted or a sorted T cell fraction (not recorded which). CDR3 sequence: CASRATLAGIQYF. The CDR3 DNA follows: TGTGCCAGCAGGGCAACACTCGCCGGAATTCAGTATTTT.